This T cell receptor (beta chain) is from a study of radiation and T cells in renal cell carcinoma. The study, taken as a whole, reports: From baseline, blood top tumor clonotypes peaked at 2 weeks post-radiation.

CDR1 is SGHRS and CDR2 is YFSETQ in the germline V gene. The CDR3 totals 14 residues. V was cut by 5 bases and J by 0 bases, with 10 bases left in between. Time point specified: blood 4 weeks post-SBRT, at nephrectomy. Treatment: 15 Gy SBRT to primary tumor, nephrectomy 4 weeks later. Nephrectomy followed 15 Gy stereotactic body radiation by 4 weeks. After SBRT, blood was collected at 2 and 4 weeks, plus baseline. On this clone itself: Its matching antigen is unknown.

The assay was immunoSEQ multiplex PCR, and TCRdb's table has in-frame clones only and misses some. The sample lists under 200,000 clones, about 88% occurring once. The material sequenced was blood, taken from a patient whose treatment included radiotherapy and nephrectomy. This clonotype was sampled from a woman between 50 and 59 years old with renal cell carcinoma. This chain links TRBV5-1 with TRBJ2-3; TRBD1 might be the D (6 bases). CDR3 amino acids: CASSRGQSTDTQYF. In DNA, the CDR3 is TGCGCCAGCAGTCGAGGACAGAGCACAGATACGCAGTATTTT.